The text below deals with one TCR beta chain. Its antigen is not identified. With 60 Vbeta and 13 Jbeta primers, the PCR was carried out. Here immunoSEQ multiplex PCR was the method, and the copy in TCRdb shows in-frame clones only, minus some. Of 150,000 to 200,000 clones in the sample, roughly 80% are singletons; the top ten hold less than 2%. At the time of sampling, donors were nominally healthy, though unrecorded immune exposures were likely. The data originate from a study of cytomegalovirus exposure and HLA in healthy donors. Study outcomes and limitations: A few of the chains that were CMV-associated were confirmed in vitro to be specific for CMV antigens.

V was cut by 4 bases and J by 5 bases, with 11 bases left in between. CDR1 is SQVTM, CDR2 ANQGSEA, per germline. The CDR3 extends over 13 amino acids. Sequenced sample: PBMCs. The V gene is TRBV29-1, the J gene TRBJ2-2; D may be TRBD2 (5 bases). This clonotype originated in a man aged 18 to 30 in good health and CMV-seronegative. CDR3 in amino acids: CSVVRTVTGELFF. The DNA of the CDR3 is TGCAGCGTTGTTCGGACTGTTACCGGGGAGCTGTTTTTT.